This T cell receptor beta chain appears in the sequencing data of a study of lymphopenia after photon versus proton radiotherapy. The length of the CDR3 is 13 residues. Germline CDR1 is LNHDA and CDR2 is SQIVND (reference sequence). Trimming cost V 10 bases and J 2 bases, with 12 bases left between them. The repertoire was sequenced with immunoSEQ multiplex PCR; TCRdb's copy has only in-frame clones and lacks some. The table includes tens of thousands of clones, 92% detected once. This clone was picked up one time. Antigen specificity is unknown. Points from the study as a whole: Photon-treated patients lost naive T cells and TCR diversity; proton-treated stayed stable. Only patients who died were analyzed for survival; proton advantage is unproven.

This chain uses TRBV19 with TRBJ1-3, with D uncertain. The source material was peripheral blood, sampled from a patient treated with photon-based radiotherapy. The receptor was derived from a woman aged 40 to 50 with cholangiocarcinoma. Written as DNA, the CDR3 is TGTGCCACCATCGGGGTAGCTGGAAACACCATATATTTT. As protein: CATIGVAGNTIYF.